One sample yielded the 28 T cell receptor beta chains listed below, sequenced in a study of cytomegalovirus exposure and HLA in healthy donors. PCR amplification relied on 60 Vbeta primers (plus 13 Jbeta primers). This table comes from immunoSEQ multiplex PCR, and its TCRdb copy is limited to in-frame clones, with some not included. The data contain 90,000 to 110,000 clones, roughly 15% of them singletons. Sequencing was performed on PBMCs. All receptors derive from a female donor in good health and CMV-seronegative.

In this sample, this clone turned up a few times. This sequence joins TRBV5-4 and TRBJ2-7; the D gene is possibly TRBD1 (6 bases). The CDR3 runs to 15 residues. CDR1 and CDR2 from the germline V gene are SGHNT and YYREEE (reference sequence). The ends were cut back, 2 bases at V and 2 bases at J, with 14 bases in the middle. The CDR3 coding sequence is TGTGCCAGCAGCTTTGCAGGGACATGGCCCTACGAGCAGTACTTC. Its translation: CASSFAGTWPYEQYF.

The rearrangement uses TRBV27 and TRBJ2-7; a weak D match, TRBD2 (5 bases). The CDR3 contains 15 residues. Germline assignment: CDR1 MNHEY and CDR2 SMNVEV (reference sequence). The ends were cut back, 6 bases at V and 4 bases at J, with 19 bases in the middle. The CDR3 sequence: CASSPERALGYEQYF. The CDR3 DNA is TGTGCCAGCAGCCCCGAGAGGGCCTTAGGGTACGAGCAGTACTTC.

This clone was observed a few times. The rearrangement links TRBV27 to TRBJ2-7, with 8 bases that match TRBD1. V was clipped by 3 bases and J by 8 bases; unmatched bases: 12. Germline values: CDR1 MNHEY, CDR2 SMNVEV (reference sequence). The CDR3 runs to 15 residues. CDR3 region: CASSLGTGGASQQYF. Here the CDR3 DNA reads TGTGCCAGCAGTTTGGGCACAGGGGGAGCCTCCCAGCAGTACTTC.

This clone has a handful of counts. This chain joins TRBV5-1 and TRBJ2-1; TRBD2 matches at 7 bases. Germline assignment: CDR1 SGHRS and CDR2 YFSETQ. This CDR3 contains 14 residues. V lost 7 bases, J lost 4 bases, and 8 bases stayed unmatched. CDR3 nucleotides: TGCGCCAGCGCCTCGAGCGGGGCGTACAATGAGCAGTTCTTC. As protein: CASASSGAYNEQFF.

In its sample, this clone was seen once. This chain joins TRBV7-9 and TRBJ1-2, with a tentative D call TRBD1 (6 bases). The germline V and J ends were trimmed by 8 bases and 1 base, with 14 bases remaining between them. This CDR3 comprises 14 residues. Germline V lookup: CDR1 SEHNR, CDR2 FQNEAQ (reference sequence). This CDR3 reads CASGRRTDNYGYTF. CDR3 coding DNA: TGTGCCAGCGGCCGAAGGACAGATAACTATGGCTACACCTTC.

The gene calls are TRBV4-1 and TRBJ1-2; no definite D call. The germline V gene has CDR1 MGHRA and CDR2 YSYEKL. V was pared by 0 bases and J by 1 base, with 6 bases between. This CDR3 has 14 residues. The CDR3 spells CASSQDSVNYGYTF. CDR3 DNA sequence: TGCGCCAGCAGCCAAGATTCCGTTAACTATGGCTACACCTTC.

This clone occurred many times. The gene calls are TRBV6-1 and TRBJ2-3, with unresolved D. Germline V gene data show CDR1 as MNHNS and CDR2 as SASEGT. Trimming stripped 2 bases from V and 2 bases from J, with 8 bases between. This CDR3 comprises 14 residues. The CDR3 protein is CASSEIEPTDTQYF. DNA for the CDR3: TGTGCCAGCAGTGAAATAGAACCCACAGATACGCAGTATTTT.

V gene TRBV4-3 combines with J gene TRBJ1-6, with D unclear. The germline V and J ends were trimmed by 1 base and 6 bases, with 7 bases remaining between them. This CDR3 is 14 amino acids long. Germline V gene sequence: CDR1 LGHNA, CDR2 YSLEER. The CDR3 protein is CASSQGQFNSPLHF. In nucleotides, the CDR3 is TGCGCCAGCAGCCAAGGGCAGTTTAATTCACCCCTCCACTTT.

The CDR3 DNA reads as TGTGCCTGGAGCCGGGGTCGGGAGACCCAGTACTTC. The encoded protein is CAWSRGRETQYF. The chain uses TRBV30 and TRBJ2-5; TRBD2 might be the D (5 bases). CDR1 GTSNPN and CDR2 SVGIG come from the germline V gene (reference sequence). This CDR3 spans 12 amino acids. Trimming removed 3 bases from V and 5 bases from J, with 10 bases in between.

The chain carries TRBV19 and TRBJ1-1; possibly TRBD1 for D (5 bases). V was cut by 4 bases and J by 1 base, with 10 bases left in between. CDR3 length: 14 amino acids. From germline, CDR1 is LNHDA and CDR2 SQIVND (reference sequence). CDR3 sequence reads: CASSTTGGNTEAFF. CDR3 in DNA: TGTGCCAGTAGTACCACAGGTGGGAACACTGAAGCTTTCTTT.

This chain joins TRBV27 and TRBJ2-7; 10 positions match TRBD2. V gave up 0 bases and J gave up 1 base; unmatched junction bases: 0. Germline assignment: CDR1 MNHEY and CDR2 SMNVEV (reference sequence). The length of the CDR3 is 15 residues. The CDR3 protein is CASSLSTSGSYEQYF. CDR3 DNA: TGTGCCAGCAGTTTATCGACTAGCGGGTCCTACGAGCAGTACTTC.

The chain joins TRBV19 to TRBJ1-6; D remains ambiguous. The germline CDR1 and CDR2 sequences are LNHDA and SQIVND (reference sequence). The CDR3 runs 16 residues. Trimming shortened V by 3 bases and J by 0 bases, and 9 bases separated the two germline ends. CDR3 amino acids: CASSIKESSYNSPLHF. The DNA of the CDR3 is TGTGCCAGTAGTATCAAGGAGTCCTCCTATAATTCACCCCTCCACTTT.

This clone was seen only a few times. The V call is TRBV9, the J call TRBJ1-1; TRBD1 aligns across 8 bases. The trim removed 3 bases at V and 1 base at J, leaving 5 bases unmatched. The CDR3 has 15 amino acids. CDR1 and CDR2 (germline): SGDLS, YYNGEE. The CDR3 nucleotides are TGTGCCAGCAGCGGCCTAACAGGGGGGAACACTGAAGCTTTCTTT. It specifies CASSGLTGGNTEAFF.

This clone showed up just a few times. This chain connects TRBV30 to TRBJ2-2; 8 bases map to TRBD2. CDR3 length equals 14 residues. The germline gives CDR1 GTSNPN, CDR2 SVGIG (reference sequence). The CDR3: CASVFNGRAGELFF. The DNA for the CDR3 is TGTGCTTCCGTATTTAACGGGAGGGCCGGGGAGCTGTTTTTT.

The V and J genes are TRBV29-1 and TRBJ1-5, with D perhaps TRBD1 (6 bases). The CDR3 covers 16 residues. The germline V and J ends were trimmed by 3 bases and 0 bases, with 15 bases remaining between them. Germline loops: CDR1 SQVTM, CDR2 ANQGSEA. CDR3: CSVEPGQRDSNQPQHF. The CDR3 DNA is TGCAGCGTTGAGCCTGGACAGAGGGATAGCAATCAGCCCCAGCATTTT.

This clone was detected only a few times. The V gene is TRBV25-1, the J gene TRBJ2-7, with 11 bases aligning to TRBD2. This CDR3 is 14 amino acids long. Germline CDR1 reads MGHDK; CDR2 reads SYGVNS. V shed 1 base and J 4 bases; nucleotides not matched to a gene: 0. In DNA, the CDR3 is TGTGCCAGCAGTGAATGGACTAGCGGGTACGAGCAGTACTTC. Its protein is CASSEWTSGYEQYF.

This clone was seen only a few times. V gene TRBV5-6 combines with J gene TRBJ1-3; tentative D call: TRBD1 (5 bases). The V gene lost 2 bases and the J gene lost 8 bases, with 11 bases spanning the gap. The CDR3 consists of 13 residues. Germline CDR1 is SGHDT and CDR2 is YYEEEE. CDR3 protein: CASSFSRADTIYF. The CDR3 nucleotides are TGTGCCAGCAGCTTCAGCAGGGCAGACACCATATATTTT.

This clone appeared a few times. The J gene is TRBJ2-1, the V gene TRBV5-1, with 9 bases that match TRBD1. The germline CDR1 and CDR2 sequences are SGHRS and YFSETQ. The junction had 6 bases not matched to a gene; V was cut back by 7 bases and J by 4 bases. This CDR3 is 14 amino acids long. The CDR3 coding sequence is TGCGCCAGCCAAGGACAGGGGATATACAATGAGCAGTTCTTC. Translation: CASQGQGIYNEQFF.

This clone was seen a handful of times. The CDR3 sequence is CSALVLDTQYF. The CDR3 DNA follows: TGCAGTGCTCTCGTATTAGATACGCAGTATTTT. The V and J genes are TRBV20-1 and TRBJ2-3; D is undetermined. Germline V gene data show CDR1 as DFQATT and CDR2 as SNEGSKA (reference sequence). The CDR3 contains 11 residues. V lost 5 bases, J lost 5 bases, and 8 bases lay in between.

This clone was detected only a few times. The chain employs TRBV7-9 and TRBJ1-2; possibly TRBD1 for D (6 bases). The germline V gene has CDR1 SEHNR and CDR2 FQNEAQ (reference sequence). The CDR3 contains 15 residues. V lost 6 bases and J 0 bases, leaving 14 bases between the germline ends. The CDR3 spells CASSPTGLANYGYTF. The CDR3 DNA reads TGTGCCAGCAGTCCTACAGGGCTAGCTAACTATGGCTACACCTTC.

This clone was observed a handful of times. CDR3 coding DNA: TGTGCCAGCACCCCCTCCTTGGCGGGGGGGCCTGGGGCCCAGTACTTC. The encoded protein is CASTPSLAGGPGAQYF. The chain links TRBV2 to TRBJ2-5, with 9 bases matching TRBD2. The length of the CDR3 is 16 residues. Germline V CDR1 and CDR2: SNHLY, FYNNEI. V lost 7 bases and J lost 9; bases outside the gene matches: 18. The full variable domain, in which reference TRBV2 and TRBJ2-5 provide the parts outside the CDR3, is EPEVTQTPSHQVTQMGQEVILRCVPISNHLYFYWYRQILGQKVEFLVSFYNNEISEKSEIFDDQFSVERPDGSNFTLKIRSTKLEDSAMYFCASTPSLAGGPGAQYFGPGTRLLVL.

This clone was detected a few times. This CDR3 reads CATSTTEGWGTDTQYF. The CDR3 nucleotides read TGTGCCACCAGCACTACCGAGGGCTGGGGCACAGATACGCAGTATTTT. This chain joins TRBV15 and TRBJ2-3; perhaps TRBD2 as D (5 bases). This CDR3 contains 16 residues. Germline CDR1 reads LNHNV; CDR2 reads YYDKDF (reference sequence). The V and J ends lost 4 bases and 1 base respectively, with 15 bases between them. The whole variable domain, remainder taken from reference TRBV15 and TRBJ2-3, is DAMVIQNPRYQVTQFGKPVTLSCSQTLNHNVMYWYQQKSSQAPKLLFHYYDKDFNNEADTPDNFQSRRPNTSFCFLDIRSPGLGDTAMYLCATSTTEGWGTDTQYFGPGTRLTVL.

The CDR3 here is CASSLAGEHSGNTIYF. In DNA, the CDR3 is TGTGCCAGCAGTCTAGCAGGCGAGCACTCTGGAAACACCATATATTTT. The V call is TRBV6-6, the J call TRBJ1-3, with unresolved D. The CDR3 consists of 16 residues. The V gene's germline CDR1 is MNHNY and CDR2 SVGAGI (reference sequence). Between the trimmed V and J ends, which lost 5 bases and 0 bases, there was a span of 14 bases.

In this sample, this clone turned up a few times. CDR3 DNA: TGTGCCAGCAACAAGGGGCGCGGAACTGAAGCTTTCTTT. Amino acid sequence: CASNKGRGTEAFF. V is TRBV2 and J is TRBJ1-1, with D perhaps TRBD1 (5 bases). Germline V gene sequence: CDR1 SNHLY, CDR2 FYNNEI. The CDR3 is made up of 13 amino acids. V was trimmed by 7 bases and J by 5 bases, leaving 14 bases between them.

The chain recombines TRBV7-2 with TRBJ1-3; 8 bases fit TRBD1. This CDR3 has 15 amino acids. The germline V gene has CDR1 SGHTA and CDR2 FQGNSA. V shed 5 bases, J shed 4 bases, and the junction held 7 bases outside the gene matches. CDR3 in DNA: TGTGCCAGCAGCCCCACAGGGGGAGTCGGAAACACCATATATTTT. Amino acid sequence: CASSPTGGVGNTIYF.

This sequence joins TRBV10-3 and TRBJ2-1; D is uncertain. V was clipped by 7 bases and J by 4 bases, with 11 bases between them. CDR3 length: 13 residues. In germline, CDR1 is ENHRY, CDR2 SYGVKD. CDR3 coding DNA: TGTGCCATCACCTCCGGTGATTACAATGAGCAGTTCTTC. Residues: CAITSGDYNEQFF.

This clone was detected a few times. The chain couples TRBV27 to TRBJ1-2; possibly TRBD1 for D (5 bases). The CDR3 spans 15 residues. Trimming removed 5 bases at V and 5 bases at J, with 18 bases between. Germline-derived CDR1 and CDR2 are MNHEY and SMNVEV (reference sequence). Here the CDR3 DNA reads TGTGCCAGCAGTGTTGATGGGACTCCACCATATGGCTACACCTTC. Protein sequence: CASSVDGTPPYGYTF.

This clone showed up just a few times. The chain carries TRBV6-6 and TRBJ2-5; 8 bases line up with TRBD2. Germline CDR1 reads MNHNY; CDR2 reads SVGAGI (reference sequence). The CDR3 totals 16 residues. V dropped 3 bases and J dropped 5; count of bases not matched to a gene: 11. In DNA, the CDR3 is TGTGCCAGCAGTTATTCGGGGGGGGGCTCGTCGGAGACCCAGTACTTC. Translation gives CASSYSGGGSSETQYF.